These 29 T cell receptor beta chains were all obtained from the same sample, sequenced in a study of CD8 T cells in Susac syndrome. Reverse transcription used roughly 0.45 to 1 ug RNA and random hexamers. MiXCR, applied by TCRdb to the immunoSEQ multiplex PCR reads, yields one record per CDR3 protein. The sample shows about 110,000 distinct CDR3 sequences, approximately 94% of them seen only once. Sequencing was carried out using CD8+ T cells from PBMCs. The receptors come from a human donor with Susac syndrome.

The V and J genes are TRBV6-1 and TRBJ2-3; no clear D. Germline V gene sequence: CDR1 MNHNS, CDR2 SASEGT. The CDR3 loop spans 15 amino acids. V lost 3 bases and J 2 bases, leaving 12 bases between the germline ends. The CDR3 DNA follows: TGTGCCAGCAGTGATTCCTTAGCTCTCACAGATACGCAGTATTTT. Translating gives CASSDSLALTDTQYF.

V gene TRBV11-2 combines with J gene TRBJ2-5; maybe TRBD1 (7 bases). The CDR3 has 15 amino acids. V was pared by 1 base and J by 5 bases, with 14 bases between. Germline loops: CDR1 SGHAT, CDR2 FQNNGV. CDR3 nucleotide sequence: TGTGCCAGCAGCTTAGCCAGGGGGGCAGGGGAGACCCAGTACTTC. It codes for CASSLARGAGETQYF.

The chain joins TRBV20-1 to TRBJ2-1; 10 bases are shared with TRBD2. Germline CDR1 reads DFQATT; CDR2 reads SNEGSKA (reference sequence). The CDR3 covers 15 residues. J was trimmed by 5 bases and V by 3 bases; bases with no gene match: 7. CDR3 nucleotide sequence: TGCAGTGCTAGGGTGACTAGCGGGCCCGACAATGAGCAGTTCTTC. As protein: CSARVTSGPDNEQFF.

V gene TRBV7-9 combines with J gene TRBJ2-1; TRBD2 matches at 7 bases. Germline lookup yields CDR1 SEHNR and CDR2 FQNEAQ (reference sequence). The CDR3 runs 17 residues. V shed 5 bases, J shed 3 bases, and the junction held 13 bases outside the gene matches. CDR3 amino acids: CASSPLGSSGFYNEQFF. The CDR3, as DNA: TGTGCCAGCAGCCCCCTGGGTTCTAGCGGATTCTACAATGAGCAGTTCTTC.

This chain joins TRBV15 and TRBJ1-5; maybe TRBD1 (5 bases). Germline V gives CDR1 LNHNV, CDR2 YYDKDF (reference sequence). The germline V and J ends were trimmed by 6 bases and 2 bases, with 14 bases remaining between them. There are 15 residues in the CDR3. CDR3 sequence (DNA): TGTGCCACCAGTTTCTGGCGGGGGGGCAATCAGCCCCAGCATTTT. This sequence encodes CATSFWRGGNQPQHF. Together with reference TRBV15 and TRBJ1-5, the CDR3 gives the full variable domain: DAMVIQNPRYQVTQFGKPVTLSCSQTLNHNVMYWYQQKSSQAPKLLFHYYDKDFNNEADTPDNFQSRRPNTSFCFLDIRSPGLGDTAMYLCATSFWRGGNQPQHFGDGTRLSIL.

The chain employs TRBV7-6 and TRBJ2-4; D perhaps matches TRBD2 (5 bases). Germline V gene sequence: CDR1 SGHVS, CDR2 FNYEAQ. The CDR3 covers 14 residues. The V gene lost 6 bases and the J gene lost 3 bases, with 12 bases spanning the gap. CDR3 DNA: TGTGCCAGCAGTCCGACTAAGGGCAAAAACATTCAGTACTTC. It codes for CASSPTKGKNIQYF.

This chain joins TRBV12-3 or TRBV12-4 and TRBJ2-5; D is undetermined. The CDR3 length is 14 residues. Trimming cost V 6 bases and J 3 bases, with 14 bases left between them. CDR3 protein: CASSPGGREETQYF. CDR3 DNA: TGTGCCAGCAGCCCAGGCGGTCGCGAAGAGACCCAGTACTTC.

The chain combines TRBV15 with TRBJ2-7, with D tentatively TRBD1 or TRBD2 (6 bases each). The germline CDR1 and CDR2 sequences are LNHNV and YYDKDF (reference sequence). This CDR3 is 15 amino acids long. V lost 0 bases and J 0 bases, leaving 9 bases between the germline ends. The CDR3 nucleotides are TGTGCCACCAGCAGAGATAGGGGGGCCTCCTACGAGCAGTACTTC. Translated, it gives CATSRDRGASYEQYF. Variable domain in full (rest from reference TRBV15 and TRBJ2-7): DAMVIQNPRYQVTQFGKPVTLSCSQTLNHNVMYWYQQKSSQAPKLLFHYYDKDFNNEADTPDNFQSRRPNTSFCFLDIRSPGLGDTAMYLCATSRDRGASYEQYFGPGTRLTVT.

This chain connects TRBV29-1 to TRBJ2-5; D tentatively reads TRBD1 or TRBD2 (6 bases each). CDR3 length: 14 residues. V dropped 4 bases and J dropped 1 base, with 13 bases sitting between them. Germline loops: CDR1 SQVTM, CDR2 ANQGSEA. Here the CDR3 reads CSVGGAGSQETQYF. In DNA form, the CDR3 reads TGCAGCGTTGGGGGGGCAGGTAGCCAAGAGACCCAGTACTTC.

V usage is TRBV5-4 and J usage is TRBJ2-7, with TRBD2 matching over 7 bases. CDR3 length: 14 residues. CDR1 and CDR2 from the germline V gene are SGHNT and YYREEE (reference sequence). The trim removed 4 bases at V and 5 bases at J, leaving 9 bases unmatched. The CDR3: CASSLGRGQDEQYF. The CDR3 DNA is TGTGCCAGCAGCCTGGGGAGGGGCCAAGACGAGCAGTACTTC.

The V gene is TRBV2, the J gene TRBJ1-5; 7 bases are shared with TRBD1. In germline, CDR1 is SNHLY, CDR2 FYNNEI. CDR3 size: 14 residues. V was clipped by 5 bases and J by 4 bases; unmatched bases: 5. The CDR3 loop reads CASSTKQGNQPQHF. CDR3 DNA sequence: TGTGCCAGCAGTACTAAACAGGGGAATCAGCCCCAGCATTTT.

The J gene is TRBJ2-7, the V gene TRBV20-1; no clear D gene. V lost 3 bases and J 0 bases, leaving 6 bases between the germline ends. The germline V gene encodes CDR1 DFQATT and CDR2 SNEGSKA (reference sequence). CDR3 length: 12 residues. In nucleotides, the CDR3 is TGCAGTGCTAGGGACGGCTCCTACGAGCAGTACTTC. Its protein product is CSARDGSYEQYF.

CDR3 sequence reads: CASSPAGMGNTGELFF. CDR3 sequence (DNA): TGTGCCAGCAGCCCTGCAGGGATGGGGAACACCGGGGAGCTGTTTTTT. The rearrangement uses TRBV11-2 and TRBJ2-2; a weak D match, TRBD1 (5 bases). V lost 5 bases to trimming and J lost 1 base, with 14 bases between them. The germline CDR1 and CDR2 sequences are SGHAT and FQNNGV. CDR3 length: 16 amino acids.

The chain has TRBV3-1 and TRBJ1-1, with a tentative D call TRBD1 (5 bases). V lost 1 base and J lost 2, with 17 bases in between. CDR1 LGHDT and CDR2 YNNKEL come from the germline V gene (reference sequence). This CDR3 contains 17 residues. In DNA, the CDR3 is TGTGCCAGCAGCCAAGGCGTTTTCGGGACCCATAACACTGAAGCTTTCTTT. Its translation is CASSQGVFGTHNTEAFF.

J is TRBJ1-6 and V is TRBV4-3; no reliable D call. Germline V CDR1 and CDR2: LGHNA, YSLEER. This CDR3 is 16 amino acids long. The V gene lost 0 bases and the J gene lost 6 bases, with 12 bases spanning the gap. The DNA of the CDR3 is TGCGCCAGCAGCCAAGATCCCCAAATTCCTAATTCACCCCTCCACTTT. The encoded protein is CASSQDPQIPNSPLHF.

V and J are TRBV7-9 and TRBJ2-3, with 7 bases lining up with TRBD1. The V and J ends lost 5 bases and 0 bases, in that order; junction bases with no gene match: 8. The CDR3 runs to 16 residues. Germline assignment: CDR1 SEHNR and CDR2 FQNEAQ (reference sequence). Here the CDR3 reads CASSPQGPESTDTQYF. CDR3 bases: TGTGCCAGCAGCCCACAGGGGCCCGAAAGCACAGATACGCAGTATTTT.

The chain is built from TRBV5-1 and TRBJ2-6; D is ambiguous. The CDR3 has 17 residues. CDR1 is SGHRS, CDR2 YFSETQ, per germline. Trimming pared 0 bases from V and 2 bases from J, leaving 12 bases between. CDR3 in DNA: TGCGCCAGCAGCTTGGAAGGGCAGGCGGCTGGGGCCAACGTCCTGACTTTC. This translates into CASSLEGQAAGANVLTF. Based on the CDR3 plus reference TRBV5-1 and TRBJ2-6, the full variable domain is KAGVTQTPRYLIKTRGQQVTLSCSPISGHRSVSWYQQTPGQGLQFLFEYFSETQRNKGNFPGRFSGRQFSNSRSEMNVSTLELGDSALYLCASSLEGQAAGANVLTFGAGSRLTVL.

The chain is built from TRBV19 and TRBJ2-1, with 8 bases lining up with TRBD1. The trim removed 3 bases at V and 6 bases at J, leaving 7 bases unmatched. CDR1 LNHDA and CDR2 SQIVND come from the germline V gene (reference sequence). This CDR3 region has 15 residues. CDR3 loop: CASSIGDRSVNEQFF. CDR3 in DNA: TGTGCCAGTAGTATCGGGGACAGGTCAGTCAATGAGCAGTTCTTC.

This clonotype has only one observation. This chain links TRBV27 with TRBJ1-1; D might be TRBD1 (5 bases). V lost 3 bases to trimming and J lost 10 bases, with 15 bases between them. Germline loops: CDR1 MNHEY, CDR2 SMNVEV (reference sequence). The CDR3 is 13 residues long. The CDR3 region is CASSFDAGLGAFF. Written as DNA, the CDR3 is TGTGCCAGCAGTTTCGATGCGGGACTCGGAGCTTTCTTT.

This chain joins TRBV7-9 and TRBJ2-3; 8 nucleotides agree with TRBD1. V was pared by 10 bases and J by 0 bases, with 6 bases of the junction left unmatched. Germline assignment: CDR1 SEHNR and CDR2 FQNEAQ (reference sequence). This CDR3 is built from 14 residues. The CDR3 sequence is CATPGQESTDTQYF. In DNA form, the CDR3 reads TGTGCCACCCCGGGACAGGAGAGCACAGATACGCAGTATTTT.

J is TRBJ2-3 and V is TRBV2; no clear D. This CDR3 comprises 10 residues. Trimming left V 8 bases short and J 5 bases short, with 5 bases between. Germline CDR1 is SNHLY and CDR2 is FYNNEI. In DNA form, the CDR3 reads TGTGCCAGCTGGCGAGATACGCAGTATTTT. It translates to CASWRDTQYF.

V is TRBV29-1 and J is TRBJ2-2, with TRBD2 as a possible D gene (6 bases). Germline CDR1 is SQVTM and CDR2 is ANQGSEA. With 6 bases removed from V and 1 base from J, the gap between germline ends came to 12 bases. The CDR3 runs 14 residues. This chain's CDR3 is CSVGGRGNTGELFF. CDR3 nucleotides: TGCAGCGTCGGGGGTCGGGGGAACACCGGGGAGCTGTTTTTT.

This clonotype was recorded only once. CDR3 protein: CATTGLADDTDTQYF. DNA for the CDR3: TGTGCCACCACGGGGCTAGCGGACGATACAGATACGCAGTATTTT. This sequence joins TRBV2 and TRBJ2-3; 7 bases match TRBD2. This CDR3 contains 15 residues. Germline V lookup: CDR1 SNHLY, CDR2 FYNNEI. V lost 10 bases and J lost 3; bases outside the gene matches: 13.

This clonotype was picked up one time. The gene calls are TRBV15 and TRBJ2-5; 7 positions agree with TRBD1. Trimming took 3 bases from V and 3 from J; bases not matched to a gene: 4. Germline V gene data show CDR1 as LNHNV and CDR2 as YYDKDF (reference sequence). The CDR3 extends over 14 amino acids. This chain's CDR3 is CATSRWDSKETQYF. CDR3 nucleotide sequence: TGTGCCACCAGCAGGTGGGACAGCAAAGAGACCCAGTACTTC.

This chain joins TRBV12-3 or TRBV12-4 and TRBJ2-1, with TRBD1 matching over 8 bases. V was clipped by 1 base and J by 8 bases; unmatched bases: 7. The CDR3 spans 15 residues. The CDR3 DNA reads TGTGCCAGCAGTTTAGTCCCAGGGGGCGGAGATGAGCAGTTCTTC. Its protein product is CASSLVPGGGDEQFF.

The genes are TRBV7-9 and TRBJ2-1; no clear D gene. This CDR3 region has 11 residues. V was clipped by 5 bases and J by 8 bases, with 7 bases between them. Germline assignment: CDR1 SEHNR and CDR2 FQNEAQ (reference sequence). Here the CDR3 reads CASSRKDEQFF. For the CDR3, the DNA is TGTGCCAGCAGCCGTAAGGATGAGCAGTTCTTC.

The chain's CDR3 is CASSGGQGAPDTQYF. CDR3 coding DNA: TGTGCCAGCAGCGGGGGACAGGGGGCTCCAGATACGCAGTATTTT. V usage is TRBV9 and J usage is TRBJ2-3; 12 bases fit TRBD1. The germline V gene encodes CDR1 SGDLS and CDR2 YYNGEE. Trimming took 3 bases from V and 4 from J; bases not matched to a gene: 3. The CDR3 loop spans 15 amino acids.

The gene calls are TRBV19 and TRBJ2-1; D could derive from TRBD1 or TRBD2 (5 bases each). Trimming took off 1 base at V and 6 bases at J, with 13 bases between the two ends. The length of the CDR3 is 15 residues. The V gene's germline CDR1 is LNHDA and CDR2 SQIVND (reference sequence). The CDR3 DNA follows: TGTGCCAGTAGTATAGGATCCGGGGCTAGCAATGAGCAGTTCTTC. This gives the protein CASSIGSGASNEQFF.

The chain combines TRBV7-8 with TRBJ2-1, with 9 positions matching TRBD2. Germline V gene data show CDR1 as SGHVS and CDR2 as FQNEAQ. The junction had 2 bases not matched to a gene; V was cut back by 4 bases and J by 4 bases. This CDR3 contains 14 residues. The chain's CDR3 is CASSYSGGYNEQFF. The CDR3, as DNA: TGTGCCAGCAGCTATAGCGGGGGTTACAATGAGCAGTTCTTC.